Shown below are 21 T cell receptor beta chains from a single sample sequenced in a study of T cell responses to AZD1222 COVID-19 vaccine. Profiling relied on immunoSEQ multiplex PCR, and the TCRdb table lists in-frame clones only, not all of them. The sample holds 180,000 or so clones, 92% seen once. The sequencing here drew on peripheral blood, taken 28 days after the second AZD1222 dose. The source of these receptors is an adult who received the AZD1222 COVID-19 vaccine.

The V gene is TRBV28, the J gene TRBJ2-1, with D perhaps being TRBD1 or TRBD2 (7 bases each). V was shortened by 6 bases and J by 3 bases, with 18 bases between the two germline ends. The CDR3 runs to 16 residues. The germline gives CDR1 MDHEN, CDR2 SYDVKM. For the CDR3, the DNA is TGTGCCAGCAGCCTTAGGGGGGGACAGTTCTACAATGAGCAGTTCTTC. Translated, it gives CASSLRGGQFYNEQFF. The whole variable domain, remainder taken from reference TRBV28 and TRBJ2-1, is DVKVTQSSRYLVKRTGEKVFLECVQDMDHENMFWYRQDPGLGLRLIYFSYDVKMKEKGDIPEGYSVSREKKERFSLILESASTNQTSMYLCASSLRGGQFYNEQFFGPGTRLTVL.

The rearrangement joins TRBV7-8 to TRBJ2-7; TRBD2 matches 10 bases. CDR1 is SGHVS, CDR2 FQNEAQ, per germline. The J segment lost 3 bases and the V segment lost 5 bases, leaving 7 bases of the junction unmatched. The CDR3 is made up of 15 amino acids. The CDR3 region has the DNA TGTGCCAGCAGCCCGGGACTAGCGTCCTTCTACGAGCAGTACTTC. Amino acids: CASSPGLASFYEQYF.

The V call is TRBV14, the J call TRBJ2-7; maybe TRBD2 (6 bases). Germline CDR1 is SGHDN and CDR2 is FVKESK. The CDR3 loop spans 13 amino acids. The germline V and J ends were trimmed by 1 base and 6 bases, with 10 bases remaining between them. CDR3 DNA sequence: TGTGCCAGCAGCCAAGGACTAGGCGGCGAGCAGTACTTC. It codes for CASSQGLGGEQYF.

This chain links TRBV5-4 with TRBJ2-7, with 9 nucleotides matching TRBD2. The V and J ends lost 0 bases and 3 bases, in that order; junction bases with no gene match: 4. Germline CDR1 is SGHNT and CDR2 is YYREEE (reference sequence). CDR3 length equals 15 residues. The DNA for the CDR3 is TGTGCCAGCAGCTTGGGGGCTAGCGGGAACTACGAGCAGTACTTC. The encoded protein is CASSLGASGNYEQYF.

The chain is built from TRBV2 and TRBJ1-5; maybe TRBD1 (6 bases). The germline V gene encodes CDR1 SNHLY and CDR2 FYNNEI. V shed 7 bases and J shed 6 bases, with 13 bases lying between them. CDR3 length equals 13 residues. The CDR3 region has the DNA TGTGCCAGCACCGGACAGTTTGGTCAGCCCCAGCATTTT. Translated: CASTGQFGQPQHF. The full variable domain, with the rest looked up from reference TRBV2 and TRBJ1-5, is EPEVTQTPSHQVTQMGQEVILRCVPISNHLYFYWYRQILGQKVEFLVSFYNNEISEKSEIFDDQFSVERPDGSNFTLKIRSTKLEDSAMYFCASTGQFGQPQHFGDGTRLSIL.

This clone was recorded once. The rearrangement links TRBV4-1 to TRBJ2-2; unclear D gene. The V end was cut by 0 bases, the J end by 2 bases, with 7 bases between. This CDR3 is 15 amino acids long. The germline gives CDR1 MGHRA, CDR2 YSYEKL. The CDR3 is CASSQELGNTGELFF. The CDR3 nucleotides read TGCGCCAGCAGCCAAGAATTGGGAAACACCGGGGAGCTGTTTTTT.

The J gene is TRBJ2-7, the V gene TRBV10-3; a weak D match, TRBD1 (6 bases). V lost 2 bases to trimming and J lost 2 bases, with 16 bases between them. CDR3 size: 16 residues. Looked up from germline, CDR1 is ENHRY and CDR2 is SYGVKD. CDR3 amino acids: CAISETVGTPPYEQYF. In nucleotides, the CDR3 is TGTGCCATCAGTGAGACCGTAGGGACACCCCCCTACGAGCAGTACTTC.

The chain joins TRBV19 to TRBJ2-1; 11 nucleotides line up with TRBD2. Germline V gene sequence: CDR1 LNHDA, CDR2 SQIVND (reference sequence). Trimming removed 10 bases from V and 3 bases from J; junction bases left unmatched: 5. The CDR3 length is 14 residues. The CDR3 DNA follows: TGTGCCACCGCGACTAGCGGGAACTACAATGAGCAGTTCTTC. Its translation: CATATSGNYNEQFF. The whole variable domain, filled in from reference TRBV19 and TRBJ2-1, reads DGGITQSPKYLFRKEGQNVTLSCEQNLNHDAMYWYRQDPGQGLRLIYYSQIVNDFQKGDIAEGYSVSREKKESFPLTVTSAQKNPTAFYLCATATSGNYNEQFFGPGTRLTVL.

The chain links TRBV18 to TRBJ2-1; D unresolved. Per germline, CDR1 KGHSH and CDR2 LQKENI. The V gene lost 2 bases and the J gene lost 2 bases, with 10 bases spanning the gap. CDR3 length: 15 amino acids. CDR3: CASSPRVPPYNEQFF. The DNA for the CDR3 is TGTGCCAGCTCACCAAGGGTGCCCCCCTACAATGAGCAGTTCTTC.

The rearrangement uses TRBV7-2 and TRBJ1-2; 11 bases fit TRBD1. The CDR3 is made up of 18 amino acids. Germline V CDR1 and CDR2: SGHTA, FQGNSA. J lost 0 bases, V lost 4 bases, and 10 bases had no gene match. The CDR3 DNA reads TGTGCCAGCAGCTGGACCGGGACAGGGGGTCAGTCTAACTATGGCTACACCTTC. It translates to CASSWTGTGGQSNYGYTF.

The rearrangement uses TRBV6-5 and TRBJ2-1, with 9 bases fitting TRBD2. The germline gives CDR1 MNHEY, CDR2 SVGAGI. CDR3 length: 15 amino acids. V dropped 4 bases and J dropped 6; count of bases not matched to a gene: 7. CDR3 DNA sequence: TGTGCCAGCAGTTCGCCTAGCGGGGCTATCAATGAGCAGTTCTTC. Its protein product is CASSSPSGAINEQFF.

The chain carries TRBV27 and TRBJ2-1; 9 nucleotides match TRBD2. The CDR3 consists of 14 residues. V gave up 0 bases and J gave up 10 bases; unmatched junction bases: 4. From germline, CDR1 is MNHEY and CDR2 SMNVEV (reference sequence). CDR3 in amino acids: CASSLSGTSSEQFF. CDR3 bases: TGTGCCAGCAGTTTATCCGGGACTAGCAGCGAGCAGTTCTTC.

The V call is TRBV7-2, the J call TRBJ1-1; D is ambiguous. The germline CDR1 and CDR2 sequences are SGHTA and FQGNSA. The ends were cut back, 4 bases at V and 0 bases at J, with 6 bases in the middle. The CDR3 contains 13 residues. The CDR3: CASSSLMNTEAFF. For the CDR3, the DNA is TGTGCCAGCAGCTCGCTGATGAACACTGAAGCTTTCTTT.

The CDR3 DNA is TGTGCCAGCAGCTTCGGGCTAGCGACCCACAATGAGCAGTTCTTC. This codes for CASSFGLATHNEQFF. The rearrangement links TRBV5-8 to TRBJ2-1, with D possibly matching TRBD2 (6 bases). Germline CDR1 SGHTS, CDR2 YDEGEE. The V and J ends lost 2 bases and 5 bases respectively, with 14 bases between them. The CDR3 contains 15 residues.

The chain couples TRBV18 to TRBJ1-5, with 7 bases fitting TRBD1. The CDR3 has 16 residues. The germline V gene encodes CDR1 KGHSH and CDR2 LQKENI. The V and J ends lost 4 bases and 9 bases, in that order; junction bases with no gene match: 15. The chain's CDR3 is CASSLRSGTEGGPQHF. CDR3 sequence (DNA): TGTGCCAGCTCACTAAGATCCGGGACAGAGGGTGGGCCCCAGCATTTT.

The CDR3 coding sequence is TGTGCCACCAGCTCTGGGGCGAACTCCTACGAGCAGTACTTC. It translates to CATSSGANSYEQYF. V usage is TRBV15 and J usage is TRBJ2-7, with D maybe TRBD1 (5 bases). The V gene's germline CDR1 is LNHNV and CDR2 YYDKDF (reference sequence). The CDR3 is 14 residues long. The V end lost 5 bases, the J end lost 0 bases, and 11 bases lay between the germline ends. Drawing the rest from reference TRBV15 and TRBJ2-7, the complete variable domain is DAMVIQNPRYQVTQFGKPVTLSCSQTLNHNVMYWYQQKSSQAPKLLFHYYDKDFNNEADTPDNFQSRRPNTSFCFLDIRSPGLGDTAMYLCATSSGANSYEQYFGPGTRLTVT.

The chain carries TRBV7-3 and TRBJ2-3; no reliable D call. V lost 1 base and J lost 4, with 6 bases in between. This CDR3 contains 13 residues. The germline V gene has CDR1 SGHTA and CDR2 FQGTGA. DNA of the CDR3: TGTGCCAGCAGCTTAAACCAGGCAGATACGCAGTATTTT. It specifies CASSLNQADTQYF.

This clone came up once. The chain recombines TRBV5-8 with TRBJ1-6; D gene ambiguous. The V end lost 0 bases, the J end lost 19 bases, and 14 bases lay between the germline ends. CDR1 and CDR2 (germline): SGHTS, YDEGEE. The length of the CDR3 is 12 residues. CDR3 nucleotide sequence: TGTGCCAGCAGCTTGGAGAACCTAGTCCTGCACTTT. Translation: CASSLENLVLHF.

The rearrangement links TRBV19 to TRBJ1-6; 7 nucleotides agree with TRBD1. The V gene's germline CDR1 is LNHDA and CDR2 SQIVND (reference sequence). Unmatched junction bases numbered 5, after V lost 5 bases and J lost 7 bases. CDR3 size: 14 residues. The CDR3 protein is CASSWQGVNSPLHF. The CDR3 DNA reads TGTGCCAGTAGTTGGCAGGGGGTCAATTCACCCCTCCACTTT. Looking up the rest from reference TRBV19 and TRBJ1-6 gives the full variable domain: DGGITQSPKYLFRKEGQNVTLSCEQNLNHDAMYWYRQDPGQGLRLIYYSQIVNDFQKGDIAEGYSVSREKKESFPLTVTSAQKNPTAFYLCASSWQGVNSPLHFGNGTRLTVT.

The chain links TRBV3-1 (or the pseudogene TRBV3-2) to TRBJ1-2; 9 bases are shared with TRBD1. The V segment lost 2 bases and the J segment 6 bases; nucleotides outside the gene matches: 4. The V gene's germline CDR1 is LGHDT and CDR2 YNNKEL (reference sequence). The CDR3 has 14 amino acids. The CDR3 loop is CASSQRGTGNGYTF. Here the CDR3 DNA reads TGTGCCAGCAGCCAACGGGGGACAGGGAATGGCTACACCTTC.

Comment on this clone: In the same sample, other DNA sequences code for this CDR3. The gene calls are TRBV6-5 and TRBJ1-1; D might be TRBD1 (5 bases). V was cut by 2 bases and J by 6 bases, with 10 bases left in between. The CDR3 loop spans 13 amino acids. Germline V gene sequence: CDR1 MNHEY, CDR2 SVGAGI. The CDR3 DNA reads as TGTGCCAGCAGTTACAGCGGGGGGGCTGAAGCTTTCTTT. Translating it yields CASSYSGGAEAFF.